A single sample gave rise to the 5 T cell receptor beta chains below, sequenced in a study of Ad26.COV2.S vaccination and SARS-CoV-2 variants. Stated treatment: some 20 received Ad26.COV2.S at low or high dose, single or two shots; 5 received placebo; per-sample allocation not given. Collection of the samples took place on day 63 after the first injection of vaccine or placebo. Produced via immunoSEQ multiplex PCR; TCRdb's table is partial and in-frame only. The sample lists 440,000 or so clones; about 90% were seen once. The sequencing here drew on peripheral blood, taken in a trial of Ad26.COV2.S vaccine versus placebo. Every receptor here comes from a person aged 18-60 years who received the Ad26.COV2.S COVID-19 vaccine or a placebo.

V is TRBV6-2 or TRBV6-3 and J is TRBJ2-7, with 10 bases aligning to TRBD1. The CDR3 length is 17 residues. J was trimmed by 1 base and V by 2 bases; bases with no gene match: 8. Germline V CDR1 and CDR2: MNHEY, SVGEGT. The CDR3 here is CASSYPDRGKVSYEQYF. As DNA, the CDR3 is TGTGCCAGCAGTTACCCGGACAGGGGGAAGGTATCCTACGAGCAGTACTTC.

The chain has TRBV23-1 and TRBJ1-6; possible D gene TRBD1, 5 bases. TRBV23-1 is given ORF status, its function remaining uncertain. V dropped 6 bases and J dropped 6 bases, with 18 bases sitting between them. The CDR3 contains 16 residues. The chain's CDR3 is CASSGGRRRINSPLHF. CDR3 in DNA: TGCGCCAGCAGCGGGGGGAGGCGGAGGATTAATTCACCCCTCCACTTT.

The rearrangement links TRBV5-1 to TRBJ2-7; D unresolved. The CDR3 spans 14 residues. V gave up 0 bases and J gave up 3 bases, with 10 bases separating them. Germline-derived CDR1 and CDR2 are SGHRS and YFSETQ. CDR3 sequence reads: CASSLGDSGYEQYF. For the CDR3, the DNA is TGCGCCAGCAGCTTGGGAGACTCTGGCTACGAGCAGTACTTC.

The chain joins TRBV3-1 (or the pseudogene TRBV3-2) to TRBJ1-2, with 8 bases that match TRBD1. From germline, CDR1 is LGHDT and CDR2 YNNKEL (reference sequence). V was clipped by 5 bases and J by 3 bases; unmatched bases: 2. This CDR3 comprises 13 residues. The CDR3 loop is CASSSGGYYGYTF. As DNA, the CDR3 is TGTGCCAGCAGCTCAGGGGGCTACTATGGCTACACCTTC.

The chain links TRBV7-9 to TRBJ2-2, with TRBD1 as a possible D gene (5 bases). CDR1 and CDR2 (germline): SEHNR, FQNEAQ (reference sequence). Trimming left V 5 bases short and J 0 bases short, with 19 bases between. The CDR3 covers 18 residues. The CDR3 sequence: CASSTIARRGANTGELFF. The CDR3 coding sequence is TGTGCCAGCAGCACAATAGCCCGTAGGGGTGCGAACACCGGGGAGCTGTTTTTT.